A single sample gave rise to the 14 T cell receptor beta chains below, sequenced in a study of a mutant IDH1 vaccine in newly diagnosed glioma. Time point reported: week 47, end of study. Every vaccine dose comprised 300 ug of mutant IDH1 20-mer peptide plus topical imiquimod. Assay: immunoSEQ multiplex PCR; the TCRdb copy retains only in-frame clones and omits some. This table holds 84,000 or so clones, 81% found once. These receptors have no identified antigens. Sequences were derived from PBMCs, sampled from a glioma patient whose treatment included an IDH1 peptide vaccine. The receptors were gathered from a man aged 40-50 years with glioma.

V and J are TRBV11-2 and TRBJ2-7; 7 bases are shared with TRBD1. V gave up 3 bases and J gave up 2 bases; unmatched junction bases: 7. The germline V gene has CDR1 SGHAT and CDR2 FQNNGV. This CDR3 is 15 amino acids long. The CDR3 DNA reads TGTGCCAGCAGCTTCGGACAGGCCAATACCTACGAGCAGTACTTC. Translating gives CASSFGQANTYEQYF.

This sequence joins TRBV28 and TRBJ2-7; tentative D call: TRBD1 (6 bases). This CDR3 has 14 amino acids. The germline CDR1 and CDR2 sequences are MDHEN and SYDVKM. V lost 6 bases and J lost 0, with 12 bases in between. This CDR3 is CASRTGTYSYEQYF. In nucleotides, the CDR3 is TGTGCCAGCAGGACCGGGACATACTCCTACGAGCAGTACTTC.

The chain employs TRBV6-6 and TRBJ1-6; D is unresolved. In germline, CDR1 is MNHNY, CDR2 SVGAGI (reference sequence). The CDR3 runs to 15 residues. Trimming left V 6 bases short and J 10 bases short, with 19 bases between. CDR3 coding DNA: TGTGCCAGCAGGACCCATGGAGGCGTTGGGTCACCCCTCCACTTT. This sequence encodes CASRTHGGVGSPLHF.

The V call is TRBV7-9, the J call TRBJ2-3; weak D call: TRBD1 (6 bases). This CDR3 contains 13 residues. Germline V gene data show CDR1 as SEHNR and CDR2 as FQNEAQ (reference sequence). Trimming took off 4 bases at V and 9 bases at J, with 14 bases between the two ends. CDR3 sequence (DNA): TGTGCCAGCAGCTCGAGGGGGAAGGTAACGCAGTATTTT. Amino acids: CASSSRGKVTQYF.

The chain uses TRBV5-6 and TRBJ2-2, with D maybe TRBD1 (5 bases). V lost 0 bases to trimming and J lost 3 bases, with 9 bases between them. This CDR3 is built from 15 residues. From germline, CDR1 is SGHDT and CDR2 YYEEEE. CDR3 sequence reads: CASSLGRVDTGELFF. CDR3 bases: TGTGCCAGCAGCTTGGGCAGGGTGGACACCGGGGAGCTGTTTTTT.

The chain combines TRBV6-5 with TRBJ1-3, with D uncertain. With 1 base removed from V and 0 bases from J, the gap between germline ends came to 7 bases. Per the germline V gene, CDR1 is MNHEY and CDR2 is SVGAGI. The CDR3 consists of 15 residues. CDR3 sequence reads: CASSYYPRSGNTIYF. The CDR3 DNA is TGTGCCAGCAGTTACTACCCACGCTCTGGAAACACCATATATTTT.

The rearrangement links TRBV28 to TRBJ1-3; a weak D match, TRBD1 (6 bases). The V end lost 3 bases, the J end lost 4 bases, and 10 bases lay between the germline ends. Per the germline V gene, CDR1 is MDHEN and CDR2 is SYDVKM. The CDR3 sequence is 14 residues long. CDR3 residues: CASSFRGSGNTIYF. CDR3 sequence (DNA): TGTGCCAGCAGTTTTAGGGGGAGCGGAAACACCATATATTTT.

The chain couples TRBV4-3 to TRBJ1-5; tentatively, D is TRBD1 (5 bases). Germline V gene data show CDR1 as LGHNA and CDR2 as YSLEER. The CDR3 runs 15 residues. V lost 6 bases and J lost 1, with 13 bases in between. The CDR3 bases are TGCGCCAGCAGGGCAGGGTTGGGGAGCAATCAGCCCCAGCATTTT. This translates into CASRAGLGSNQPQHF.

V usage is TRBV19 and J usage is TRBJ1-4; tentative D call: TRBD1 (6 bases). Germline CDR1 reads LNHDA; CDR2 reads SQIVND (reference sequence). Trimming cost V 3 bases and J 5 bases, with 28 bases left between them. This CDR3 contains 20 residues. For the CDR3, the DNA is TGTGCCAGTAGTATCGCCCGGGGGGGGCGCGAAAGTAGGAAGAATGAAAAACTGTTTTTT. It translates to CASSIARGGRESRKNEKLFF.

This chain uses TRBV7-2 with TRBJ2-3; 9 nucleotides agree with TRBD2. CDR1 is SGHTA and CDR2 is FQGNSA in the germline V gene. V shed 5 bases and J 5 bases; nucleotides not matched to a gene: 11. CDR3 length: 16 residues. This CDR3 is CASSPLAGGGLDTQYF. The DNA for the CDR3 is TGTGCCAGCAGCCCTCTTGCGGGAGGGGGTCTAGATACGCAGTATTTT.

The chain recombines TRBV6-5 with TRBJ1-2; D is ambiguous. CDR1 is MNHEY and CDR2 is SVGAGI in the germline V gene. The CDR3 has 14 amino acids. With 8 bases removed from V and 3 bases from J, the gap between germline ends came to 16 bases. The CDR3 DNA reads TGTGCCAGCCGGGGTAGGGCCCCGCACTATGGCTACACCTTC. Translating it yields CASRGRAPHYGYTF.

V gene TRBV19 combines with J gene TRBJ2-7, with a tentative D call TRBD2 (5 bases). This CDR3 is built from 13 residues. Germline V gene sequence: CDR1 LNHDA, CDR2 SQIVND (reference sequence). V shed 5 bases and J shed 0 bases, with 8 bases lying between them. CDR3 sequence: CASSPRGSYEQYF. CDR3 in DNA: TGTGCCAGTAGTCCACGGGGCTCCTACGAGCAGTACTTC.

This clone showed up just a few times. The genes are TRBV19 and TRBJ2-1; perhaps TRBD2 as D (5 bases). This CDR3 is built from 12 residues. Between the trimmed V and J ends, which lost 4 bases and 6 bases, there was a span of 7 bases. The V gene's germline CDR1 is LNHDA and CDR2 SQIVND (reference sequence). This chain's CDR3 is CASSNSGNEQFF. The CDR3 nucleotides read TGTGCCAGTAGTAACAGCGGCAATGAGCAGTTCTTC.

This chain uses TRBV27 with TRBJ2-3; D is unresolved. Germline V gene sequence: CDR1 MNHEY, CDR2 SMNVEV (reference sequence). The CDR3 extends over 14 amino acids. Trimming cost V 5 bases and J 5 bases, with 14 bases left between them. CDR3 loop: CASSQNIQRDTQYF. The CDR3 DNA sequence: TGTGCCAGCAGTCAAAACATTCAGAGAGATACGCAGTATTTT.